The clone carrying this T cell receptor beta chain was counted ten times or more. There were no patients who had received any treatment before thyroid surgery. This specimen comes from a study of metastatic and nonmetastatic thyroid tumors. TCRdb re-called clones from the PCR reads using MiXCR. The repertoire consists of about 89,000 clones, with around 13% occurring once and the leading ten covering 7% to 10%. Germline V lookup: CDR1 LGHDT, CDR2 YNNKEL (reference sequence). There are 16 residues in the CDR3. Trimming took off 0 bases at V and 5 bases at J, with 17 bases between the two ends. The clonotype was recovered from a female donor with papillary thyroid cancer or a benign thyroid nodule (not recorded which). Some clones in this sample may be carry-over from other donors' samples. Input material: tumor tissue. This sequence joins TRBV3-1 and TRBJ2-7; D is perhaps TRBD2 (7 bases). The CDR3 DNA reads as TGTGCCAGCAGCCAAGATCGCATGGGAGGGGGGCACGAGCAGTACTTC. It codes for CASSQDRMGGGHEQYF.